This is a list of T cell receptor beta chains from one sample in a study of early T cells in non-severe SARS-CoV-2 infection. TCRdb called the 5' RACE reads again in MiXCR, with one record for every CDR3 protein. The table has fewer than 75,000 distinct CDR3 sequences, more than 15% seen once; the top ten hold 7.5% to 10%. Sample: whole blood, taken at baseline. These receptors all come from an adult who was a healthcare worker with PCR-confirmed SARS-CoV-2 infection or an uninfected control (not recorded which). Both conserved end residues are part of each CDR3. Fields, in order: V gene, D gene, J gene, CDR3 protein. The D gene is left open where the match is weak.

>TRBV20-1|TRBD2|TRBJ2-7
CSASGGLWSGRSYEQYF
>TRBV30|.|TRBJ2-2
CAWRTANTGELFF
>TRBV27|TRBD1|TRBJ2-2
CASSSSYRGDGELFF
>TRBV7-9|.|TRBJ2-2
CASSRKETGELFF
>TRBV12-3/TRBV12-4|.|TRBJ2-5
CASSTWTLQETQYF
>TRBV11-2|.|TRBJ2-7
CASSATSNPYEQYF
>TRBV28|.|TRBJ1-6
CASTIIRGGSSYNSPLHF
>TRBV12-3/TRBV12-4|TRBD1|TRBJ1-4
CASSSSGTGGEKLFF
>TRBV5-1|.|TRBJ2-3
CASSQGASYTDTQYF
>TRBV28|TRBD1|TRBJ1-4
CASSSRGTGRNEKLFF
>TRBV28|TRBD1|TRBJ1-3
CASTGGEYSGNTIYF
>TRBV20-1|.|TRBJ1-2
CSARLSSRGYTF
>TRBV29-1|TRBD2|TRBJ2-7
CSVRGTREGEQYF
>TRBV11-2|.|TRBJ2-3
CASSLDVGRDTDTQYF
>TRBV28|.|TRBJ1-1
CASSPLGGMNTEAFF
>TRBV28|.|TRBJ2-7
CASSLGETYEQYF
>TRBV11-3|.|TRBJ2-2
CASSPRGNTGELFF
>TRBV29-1|TRBD1|TRBJ2-1
CSVDPTGRLIF
>TRBV7-2|TRBD2|TRBJ2-2
CASSLTVGGTGELFF
>TRBV11-2|.|TRBJ2-7
CASSFPTGRSGEQYF
>TRBV27|TRBD1|TRBJ2-4
CASSLQGAGRDIQYF
>TRBV7-9|.|TRBJ1-5
CASSFSGASNQPQHF
>TRBV7-2|.|TRBJ1-3
CASSSAGNTIYF
>TRBV11-2|.|TRBJ2-5
CASSLDVETQYF
>TRBV6-1|TRBD1|TRBJ2-7
CASSAGWGQGYEQYF
>TRBV12-3/TRBV12-4|TRBD2|TRBJ2-1
CASGTSGIKDEQFF
>TRBV19|.|TRBJ1-5
CASPPGREWGNQPQHF
>TRBV11-2|.|TRBJ2-5
CASSGPRQGIQETQYF
>TRBV7-8|.|TRBJ2-2
CASSLVREAGELFF
>TRBV11-2|.|TRBJ2-7
CASSADSYEQYF
>TRBV28|.|TRBJ1-2
CASRRYMNANYGYTF
>TRBV6-1|TRBD1|TRBJ1-6
CASSGGGQISPLHF
>TRBV5-1|.|TRBJ2-3
CASTPRPAGSSTDTQYF
>TRBV7-9|.|TRBJ1-4
CASSEGQGNEKLFF
>TRBV3-1|TRBD1|TRBJ2-3
CASSGQGGTDTQYF
>TRBV11-2|.|TRBJ2-1
CASTLTGSNEQFF
>TRBV3-1|TRBD1|TRBJ1-2
CASSRTGSAYGYTF
>TRBV5-1|TRBD1|TRBJ2-3
CASSYDRDLQDTQYF
>TRBV10-3|.|TRBJ2-7
CAISAEGQDEQYF
>TRBV6-6|.|TRBJ2-7
CASSFKREQNEQYF
>TRBV20-1|TRBD1|TRBJ2-5
CSAKPAGGQETQYF
>TRBV15|.|TRBJ1-5
CATSRVGGASNQPQHF
>TRBV7-2|.|TRBJ2-5
CASSPHSEQETQYF
>TRBV7-9|TRBD2|TRBJ2-1
CASQTASGNEQFF
>TRBV7-9|TRBD1|TRBJ1-1
CASSLTGMNTEAFF